The rows below give T cell receptor beta chains drawn from one sample of a study of T cells in Graves' hyperthyroidism and ophthalmopathy. TCRdb reanalysed the multiplex PCR reads using MiXCR and keeps one entry per CDR3 protein. The sample shows about 520,000 distinct CDR3 sequences, approximately 25% of them seen only once. The sample was blood. The receptors were sampled from a woman in her thirties with Graves' ophthalmopathy. The CDR3 runs from the conserved cysteine through the conserved F or W. Fields, in order: V gene, clone size, J gene, D gene, CDR3 protein, CDR3 DNA. A D gene is named only where the DNA matches it firmly. Clone size is shown for a subset of rows, as once, few, many or a class of expanded clone.

V gene: TRBV5-1
clone size: few
J gene: TRBJ1-2
D gene: -
CDR3 protein: CASSYDVARDGIGYTF
CDR3 DNA: TGCGCCAGCAGCTACGACGTGGCAAGAGACGGGATCGGCTACACCTTC

V gene: TRBV12-3/TRBV12-4
clone size: -
J gene: TRBJ2-7
D gene: TRBD1
CDR3 protein: CASSLKGTGPPYEQYF
CDR3 DNA: TGTGCCAGCAGTCTCAAAGGGACAGGACCCCCCTACGAGCAGTACTTC

V gene: TRBV7-2
clone size: -
J gene: TRBJ2-7
D gene: -
CDR3 protein: CASSFRSDYEQYF
CDR3 DNA: TGTGCCAGCAGCTTTCGGAGCGACTACGAGCAGTACTTC

V gene: TRBV12-3/TRBV12-4
clone size: -
J gene: TRBJ2-1
D gene: -
CDR3 protein: CASSFILGAYNEQFF
CDR3 DNA: TGTGCCAGCAGTTTCATACTAGGGGCTTACAATGAGCAGTTCTTC

V gene: TRBV30
clone size: many
J gene: TRBJ1-5
D gene: TRBD1
CDR3 protein: CAWILPRDRDNQPQHF
CDR3 DNA: TGTGCCTGGATACTTCCACGGGACAGGGACAATCAGCCCCAGCATTTT

V gene: TRBV6-1
clone size: -
J gene: TRBJ2-6
D gene: TRBD1
CDR3 protein: CASSEGTGGSGANVLTF
CDR3 DNA: TGTGCCAGCAGTGAAGGGACAGGGGGCTCTGGGGCCAACGTCCTGACTTTC

V gene: TRBV13
clone size: -
J gene: TRBJ2-7
D gene: -
CDR3 protein: CASSLRSPYEQYF
CDR3 DNA: TGTGCCAGCAGCCTTCGCTCCCCTTACGAGCAGTACTTC

V gene: TRBV7-9
clone size: few
J gene: TRBJ1-2
D gene: -
CDR3 protein: CASSWLGDYGYTF
CDR3 DNA: TGTGCCAGCAGCTGGCTCGGGGACTATGGCTACACCTTC

V gene: TRBV5-1
clone size: many
J gene: TRBJ2-2
D gene: -
CDR3 protein: CASSLVAATGELFF
CDR3 DNA: TGCGCCAGCAGCTTGGTAGCGGCCACCGGGGAGCTGTTTTTT

V gene: TRBV11-2
clone size: many
J gene: TRBJ1-1
D gene: -
CDR3 protein: CASSFLRGYSVNTEAFF
CDR3 DNA: TGTGCCAGCAGCTTTTTGAGGGGGTATTCGGTGAACACTGAAGCTTTCTTT

V gene: TRBV9
clone size: few
J gene: TRBJ1-2
D gene: -
CDR3 protein: CASSVEVLGGYTF
CDR3 DNA: TGTGCCAGCAGCGTAGAAGTCCTGGGTGGCTACACCTTC

V gene: TRBV6-1
clone size: -
J gene: TRBJ2-7
D gene: -
CDR3 protein: CASSEAPENEQYF
CDR3 DNA: TGTGCCAGCAGTGAAGCGCCAGAGAACGAGCAGTACTTC

V gene: TRBV6-1
clone size: few
J gene: TRBJ2-7
D gene: TRBD2
CDR3 protein: CASRAGLAGTYEQYF
CDR3 DNA: TGTGCCAGCAGAGCGGGGCTAGCGGGAACCTACGAGCAGTACTTC

V gene: TRBV10-1
clone size: many
J gene: TRBJ2-7
D gene: -
CDR3 protein: CASSEAREQYF
CDR3 DNA: TGCGCCAGCAGTGAAGCGCGCGAGCAGTACTTC

V gene: TRBV9
clone size: many
J gene: TRBJ1-2
D gene: -
CDR3 protein: CASSPPPFGSNYGYTF
CDR3 DNA: TGTGCCAGCAGCCCCCCCCCCTTCGGCAGTAACTATGGCTACACCTTC

V gene: TRBV20-1
clone size: -
J gene: TRBJ1-5
D gene: -
CDR3 protein: CSARGGQAQHF
CDR3 DNA: TGCAGTGCTAGAGGGGGTCAGGCCCAGCATTTT

V gene: TRBV20-1
clone size: many
J gene: TRBJ2-4
D gene: TRBD1
CDR3 protein: CSATGQGNLAKNIQYF
CDR3 DNA: TGCAGTGCTACGGGACAGGGAAATCTAGCCAAAAACATTCAGTACTTC

V gene: TRBV11-2
clone size: -
J gene: TRBJ2-5
D gene: TRBD2
CDR3 protein: CASSPRTGGPPETQYF
CDR3 DNA: TGTGCCAGCAGCCCCCGTACGGGAGGGCCCCCAGAGACCCAGTACTTC

V gene: TRBV15
clone size: many
J gene: TRBJ1-2
D gene: -
CDR3 protein: CATSRMKYGYTF
CDR3 DNA: TGTGCCACCAGCCGGATGAAATATGGCTACACCTTC

V gene: TRBV29-1
clone size: many
J gene: TRBJ1-1
D gene: -
CDR3 protein: CSVGGGPVSEAFF
CDR3 DNA: TGCAGCGTTGGTGGGGGACCCGTTTCTGAAGCTTTCTTT

V gene: TRBV29-1
clone size: many
J gene: TRBJ2-7
D gene: -
CDR3 protein: CSVAGFTVSYEQYF
CDR3 DNA: TGCAGCGTTGCGGGCTTCACGGTCTCCTACGAGCAGTACTTC

V gene: TRBV10-3
clone size: few
J gene: TRBJ1-5
D gene: TRBD1
CDR3 protein: CAGQGADPLSNQPQHF
CDR3 DNA: TGTGCCGGTCAGGGGGCGGACCCGCTTAGCAATCAGCCCCAGCATTTT

V gene: TRBV30
clone size: few
J gene: TRBJ1-3
D gene: -
CDR3 protein: CAWESTSGNTIYF
CDR3 DNA: TGTGCCTGGGAATCCACGTCCGGAAACACCATATATTTT

V gene: TRBV6-1
clone size: -
J gene: TRBJ2-5
D gene: -
CDR3 protein: CASRIARDQETQYF
CDR3 DNA: TGTGCCAGCAGAATCGCCAGGGATCAGGAGACCCAGTACTTC

V gene: TRBV28
clone size: -
J gene: TRBJ2-2
D gene: -
CDR3 protein: CASTGNLAAASTGELFF
CDR3 DNA: TGTGCCAGCACCGGAAATCTCGCAGCGGCTTCCACCGGGGAGCTGTTTTTT

V gene: TRBV7-2
clone size: many
J gene: TRBJ2-7
D gene: -
CDR3 protein: CASSGYLGTETYEQYF
CDR3 DNA: TGTGCCAGCAGCGGTTACCTCGGGACTGAGACCTACGAGCAGTACTTC

V gene: TRBV11-2
clone size: many
J gene: TRBJ1-5
D gene: -
CDR3 protein: CASSLGRDSNQPQHF
CDR3 DNA: TGTGCCAGCAGCTTAGGGAGGGATAGCAATCAGCCCCAGCATTTT

V gene: TRBV7-2
clone size: -
J gene: TRBJ1-6
D gene: TRBD1
CDR3 protein: CASSLETGGNNSPLHF
CDR3 DNA: TGTGCCAGCAGCCTAGAGACAGGGGGGAATAATTCACCCCTCCACTTT

V gene: TRBV28
clone size: few
J gene: TRBJ2-7
D gene: TRBD2
CDR3 protein: CASSPGLVPLEQYF
CDR3 DNA: TGTGCCAGCAGTCCAGGACTAGTACCCCTCGAGCAGTACTTC

V gene: TRBV6-1
clone size: many
J gene: TRBJ1-5
D gene: -
CDR3 protein: CASSELGLGQPQHF
CDR3 DNA: TGTGCCAGCAGTGAATTGGGGCTCGGGCAGCCCCAGCATTTT

V gene: TRBV25-1
clone size: few
J gene: TRBJ1-5
D gene: TRBD1
CDR3 protein: CASNLREGRRGPSGNQPQHF
CDR3 DNA: TGTGCCAGCAACCTACGTGAGGGGCGAAGGGGGCCAAGTGGCAATCAGCCCCAGCATTTT

V gene: TRBV30
clone size: few
J gene: TRBJ1-5
D gene: TRBD1
CDR3 protein: CAWSGLTGTQPQHF
CDR3 DNA: TGTGCCTGGAGTGGTCTGACAGGGACGCAGCCCCAGCATTTT

V gene: TRBV13
clone size: many
J gene: TRBJ1-2
D gene: -
CDR3 protein: CASSVVGYGYTF
CDR3 DNA: TGTGCCAGCAGCGTGGTGGGCTATGGCTACACCTTC

V gene: TRBV20-1
clone size: few
J gene: TRBJ2-7
D gene: -
CDR3 protein: CSAIGGREGFYEQYF
CDR3 DNA: TGCAGTGCTATTGGAGGCCGTGAGGGGTTCTACGAGCAGTACTTC

V gene: TRBV6-2/TRBV6-3
clone size: few
J gene: TRBJ2-6
D gene: -
CDR3 protein: CASRLGGSKYGRGANVLTF
CDR3 DNA: TGTGCCAGCCGACTAGGGGGCAGCAAATATGGGCGCGGGGCCAACGTCCTGACTTTC

V gene: TRBV27
clone size: -
J gene: TRBJ2-5
D gene: -
CDR3 protein: CASSGRRGEFVETQYF
CDR3 DNA: TGTGCCAGCTCGGGACGACGGGGAGAGTTCGTCGAGACCCAGTACTTC

V gene: TRBV6-2/TRBV6-3
clone size: few
J gene: TRBJ1-1
D gene: TRBD1
CDR3 protein: CASSPQTGEVTEAFF
CDR3 DNA: TGTGCCAGCAGCCCCCAGACAGGGGAAGTCACTGAAGCTTTCTTT